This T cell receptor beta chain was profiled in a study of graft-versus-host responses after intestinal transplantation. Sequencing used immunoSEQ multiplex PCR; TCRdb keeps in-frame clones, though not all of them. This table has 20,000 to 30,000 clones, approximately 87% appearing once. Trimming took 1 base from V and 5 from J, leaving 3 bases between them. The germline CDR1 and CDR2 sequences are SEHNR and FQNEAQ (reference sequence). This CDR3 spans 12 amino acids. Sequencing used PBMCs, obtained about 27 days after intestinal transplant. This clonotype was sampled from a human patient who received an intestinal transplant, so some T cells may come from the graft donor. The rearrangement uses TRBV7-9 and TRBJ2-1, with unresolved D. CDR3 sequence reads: CASSLGNNEQFF. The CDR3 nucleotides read TGTGCCAGCAGCTTAGGAAACAATGAGCAGTTCTTC.